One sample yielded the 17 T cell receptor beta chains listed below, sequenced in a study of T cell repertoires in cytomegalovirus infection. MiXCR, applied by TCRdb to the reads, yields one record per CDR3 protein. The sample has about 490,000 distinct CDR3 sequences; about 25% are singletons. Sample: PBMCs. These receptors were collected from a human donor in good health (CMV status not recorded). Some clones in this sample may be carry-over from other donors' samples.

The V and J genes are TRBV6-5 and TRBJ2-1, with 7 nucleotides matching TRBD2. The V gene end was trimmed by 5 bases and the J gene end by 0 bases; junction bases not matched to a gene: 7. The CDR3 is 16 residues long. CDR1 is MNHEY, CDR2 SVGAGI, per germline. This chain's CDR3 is CASSSGITNSYNEQFF. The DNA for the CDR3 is TGTGCCAGCAGTAGCGGGATAACGAACTCCTACAATGAGCAGTTCTTC.

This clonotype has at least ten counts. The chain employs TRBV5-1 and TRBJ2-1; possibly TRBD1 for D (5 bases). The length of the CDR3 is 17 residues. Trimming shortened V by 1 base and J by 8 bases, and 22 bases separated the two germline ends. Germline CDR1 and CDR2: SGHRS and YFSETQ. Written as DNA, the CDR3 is TGCGCCAGCAGCTTGCCAACTAAGCTGACAGAGGCGGATGAGCAGTTCTTC. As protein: CASSLPTKLTEADEQFF. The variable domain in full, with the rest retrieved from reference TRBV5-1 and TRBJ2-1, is KAGVTQTPRYLIKTRGQQVTLSCSPISGHRSVSWYQQTPGQGLQFLFEYFSETQRNKGNFPGRFSGRQFSNSRSEMNVSTLELGDSALYLCASSLPTKLTEADEQFFGPGTRLTVL.

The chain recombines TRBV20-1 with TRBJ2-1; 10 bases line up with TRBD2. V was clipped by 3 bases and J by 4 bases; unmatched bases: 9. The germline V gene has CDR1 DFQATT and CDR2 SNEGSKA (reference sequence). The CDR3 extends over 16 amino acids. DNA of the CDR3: TGCAGTGCTAGGCCGCCGGGACTAGCGCAATACAATGAGCAGTTCTTC. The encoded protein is CSARPPGLAQYNEQFF.

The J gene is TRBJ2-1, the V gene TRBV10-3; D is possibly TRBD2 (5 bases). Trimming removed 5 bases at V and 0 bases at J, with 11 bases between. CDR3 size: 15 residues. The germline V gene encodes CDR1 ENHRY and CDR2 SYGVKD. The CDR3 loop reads CAISPDSSSYNEQFF. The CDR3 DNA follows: TGTGCCATCAGTCCGGACTCGAGCTCCTACAATGAGCAGTTCTTC.

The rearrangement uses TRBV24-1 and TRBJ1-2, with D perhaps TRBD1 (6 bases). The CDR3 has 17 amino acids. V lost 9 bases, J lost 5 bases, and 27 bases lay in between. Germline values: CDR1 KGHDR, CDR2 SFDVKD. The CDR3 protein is CATRARDQGQTSYGYTF. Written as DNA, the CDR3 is TGTGCCACCCGCGCGCGGGACCAAGGACAGACGTCTTATGGCTACACCTTC.

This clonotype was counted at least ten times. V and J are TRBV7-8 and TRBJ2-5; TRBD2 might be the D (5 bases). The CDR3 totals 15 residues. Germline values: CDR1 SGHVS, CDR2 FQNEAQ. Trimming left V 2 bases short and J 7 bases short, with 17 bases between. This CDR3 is CASSLTRLPGVTQYF. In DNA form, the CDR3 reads TGTGCCAGCAGCTTAACCCGGCTCCCCGGGGTGACCCAGTACTTC.

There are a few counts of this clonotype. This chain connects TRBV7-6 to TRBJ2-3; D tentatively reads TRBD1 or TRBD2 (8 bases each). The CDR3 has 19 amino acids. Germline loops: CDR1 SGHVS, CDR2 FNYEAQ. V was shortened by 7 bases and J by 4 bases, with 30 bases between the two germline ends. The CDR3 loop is CASTQGLAQEGQDPDTQYF. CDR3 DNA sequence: TGTGCCAGCACCCAAGGACTAGCACAAGAGGGACAGGACCCAGATACGCAGTATTTT.

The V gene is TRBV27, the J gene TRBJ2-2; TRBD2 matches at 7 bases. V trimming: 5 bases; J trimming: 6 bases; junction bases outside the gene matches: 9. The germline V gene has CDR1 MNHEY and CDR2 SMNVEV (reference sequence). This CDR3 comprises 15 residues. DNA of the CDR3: TGTGCCAGCAGTCACCGACTAGCCGGATCCGGGGAGCTGTTTTTT. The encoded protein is CASSHRLAGSGELFF.

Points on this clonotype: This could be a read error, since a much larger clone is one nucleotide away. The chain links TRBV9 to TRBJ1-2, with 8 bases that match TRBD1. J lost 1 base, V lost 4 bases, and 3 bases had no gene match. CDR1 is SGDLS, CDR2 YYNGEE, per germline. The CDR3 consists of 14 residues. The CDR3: CASSYRGDNYGYTF. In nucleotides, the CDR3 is TGTGCCAGCAGCTACAGGGGGGATAACTATGGCTACACCTTC.

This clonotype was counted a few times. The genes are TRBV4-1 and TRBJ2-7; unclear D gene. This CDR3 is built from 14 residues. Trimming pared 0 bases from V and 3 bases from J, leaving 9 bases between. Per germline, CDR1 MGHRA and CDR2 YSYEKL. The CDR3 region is CASSQELQHYEQYF. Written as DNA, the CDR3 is TGCGCCAGCAGCCAAGAGCTCCAGCACTACGAGCAGTACTTC.

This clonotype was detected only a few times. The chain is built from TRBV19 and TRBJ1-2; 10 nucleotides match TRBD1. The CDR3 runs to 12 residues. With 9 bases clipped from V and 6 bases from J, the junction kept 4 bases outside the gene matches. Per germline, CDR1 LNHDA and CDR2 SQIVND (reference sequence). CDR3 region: CASEDRGNGYTF. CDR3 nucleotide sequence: TGTGCCAGCGAGGACAGGGGGAATGGCTACACCTTC.

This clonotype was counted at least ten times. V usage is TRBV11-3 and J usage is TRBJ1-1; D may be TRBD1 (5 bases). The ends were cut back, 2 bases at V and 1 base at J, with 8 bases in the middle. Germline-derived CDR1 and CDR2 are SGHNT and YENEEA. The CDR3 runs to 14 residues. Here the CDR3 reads CASSLSGGNTEAFF. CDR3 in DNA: TGTGCCAGCAGCTTATCCGGGGGGAACACTGAAGCTTTCTTT.

This chain's CDR3 is CASSQALHGEIGELFF. The CDR3 DNA follows: TGCGCCAGCAGCCAGGCCTTGCACGGGGAGATAGGGGAGCTGTTTTTT. The V gene is TRBV4-1, the J gene TRBJ2-2; TRBD2 might be the D (5 bases). The CDR3 extends over 16 amino acids. The V gene's germline CDR1 is MGHRA and CDR2 YSYEKL. V lost 3 bases, J lost 8 bases, and 19 bases lay in between.

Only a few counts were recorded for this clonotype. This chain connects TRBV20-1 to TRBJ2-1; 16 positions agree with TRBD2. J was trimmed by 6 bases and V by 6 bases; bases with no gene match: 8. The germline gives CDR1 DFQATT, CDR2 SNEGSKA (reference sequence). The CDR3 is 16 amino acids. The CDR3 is CSALGTSGRVRNEQFF. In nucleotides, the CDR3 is TGCAGTGCCCTGGGGACTAGCGGGAGGGTACGCAATGAGCAGTTCTTC.

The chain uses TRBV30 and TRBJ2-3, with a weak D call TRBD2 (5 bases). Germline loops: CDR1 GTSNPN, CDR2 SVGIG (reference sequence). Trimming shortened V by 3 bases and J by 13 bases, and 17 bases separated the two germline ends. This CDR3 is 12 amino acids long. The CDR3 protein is CAWRATQWRKYF. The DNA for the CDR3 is TGTGCCTGGAGAGCGACCCAGTGGAGGAAGTATTTT.

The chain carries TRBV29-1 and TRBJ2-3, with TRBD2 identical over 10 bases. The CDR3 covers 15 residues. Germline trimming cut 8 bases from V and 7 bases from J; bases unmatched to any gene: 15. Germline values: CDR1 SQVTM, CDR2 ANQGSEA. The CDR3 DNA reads TGCAGCACCGGGATGGCTAGCGGGAGTAGGAATACGCAGTATTTT. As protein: CSTGMASGSRNTQYF.

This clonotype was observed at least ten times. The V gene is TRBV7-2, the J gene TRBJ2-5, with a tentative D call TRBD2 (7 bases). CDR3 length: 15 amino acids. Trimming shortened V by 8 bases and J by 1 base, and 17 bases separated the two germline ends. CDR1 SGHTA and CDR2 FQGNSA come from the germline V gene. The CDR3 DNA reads TGTGCCAGCCGAAAAGGGGGGGGACGCCAAGAGACCCAGTACTTC. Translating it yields CASRKGGGRQETQYF.